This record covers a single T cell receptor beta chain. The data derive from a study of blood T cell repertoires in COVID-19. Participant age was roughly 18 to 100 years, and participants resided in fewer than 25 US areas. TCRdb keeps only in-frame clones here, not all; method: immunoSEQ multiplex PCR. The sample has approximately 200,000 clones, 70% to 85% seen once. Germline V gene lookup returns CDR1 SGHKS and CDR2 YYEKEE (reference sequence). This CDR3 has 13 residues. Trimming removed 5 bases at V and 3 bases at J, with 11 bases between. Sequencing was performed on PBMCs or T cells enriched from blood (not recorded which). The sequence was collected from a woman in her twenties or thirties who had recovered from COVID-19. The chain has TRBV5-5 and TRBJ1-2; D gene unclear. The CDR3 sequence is CASSHVEDYGYTF. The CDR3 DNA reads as TGTGCCAGCAGTCATGTGGAGGACTATGGCTACACCTTC.